This T cell receptor (beta chain) is from a study of blood T cell repertoires in COVID-19. Looking at the study overall: COVID-19 samples collected from the United States, Italy and Spain covered acute and convalescent phases. PBMCs, B-cell-depleted T cells, or T cells were the source of the cDNA or gDNA that made up the material.

V dropped 5 bases and J dropped 11 bases, with 18 bases sitting between them. The CDR3 consists of 13 residues. In the original workflow: Amplified reference gene primers provided the basis for estimating nucleated cell counts. The repertoire was sequenced with immunoSEQ multiplex PCR; TCRdb's copy has only in-frame clones and lacks some. V and J calls and clone size are copied from that table; D and trimming were computed from the DNA. The sample holds 210,000 or so clones; around 78% are singletons and the top ten take under 3.5%. The sample holds a few counts of this clone. The V gene is TRBV12-3 or TRBV12-4, the J gene TRBJ1-1, with D tentatively TRBD1 (6 bases). The sample comprised peripheral blood. The sequence was obtained from a woman of 80 years or more with active or convalescent COVID-19. CDR3 DNA: TGTGCCAGCAGTCGGACAGCCCTCCTCGGGGCTTTCTTT. Translating it yields CASSRTALLGAFF.